This section outlines one T cell receptor beta chain sequence together with its context. Its antigen has not been determined. The record has no base qualities; no much larger clone is one base away. The data stem from a study of T cells in localized non-small cell lung cancer (dated by TCRdb to 2018 to 2020). General notes on the study: T cell repertoires of about 240 early-stage NSCLC patients were analyzed, with tumors being compared against uninvolved tumor-adjacent lungs. The cohort consisted of approximately 240 treatment-naive NSCLC patients whose localized lung tumors had been resected. The mean age of the NSCLC patients was 50 to 85 years, with 120 to 150 men and 100 to 110 women.

The immunoSEQ Assay was used to sequence TCR beta CDR3 regions from DNA. As for how the authors treated the data: T cell density was computed as TCR beta template counts normalized to usable DNA estimated by amplifying housekeeping genes. Using the preseqR package, richness was estimated by extrapolating to 120,000 templates for tissue samples and 400,000 templates for PBMC samples. Clonality was calculated as one minus Pielou's evenness. Tissue-enriched TCRs were identified by differential abundance testing using productive amino-acid clonotypes, minimum total count 5 and alpha 0.1. The Jaccard Index and the Morisita Overlap Index were used to measure repertoire overlap between compartments. GLIPH clustered TCR beta CDR3s with public tetramer-defined viral CDR3s; viral motifs required at least three viral sequences plus V-gene enrichment. Here the immuneACCESS table is served through TCRdb, limited to in-frame sequences with V and J called. Missing clones are a known gap in these copies; in checked studies unresolved V genes cover under half, and the rest lacks a known reason. The DNA gave D and trimming, while V, J and clone size come from that table. In this sample the table shows about 56,000 clones, roughly 90% of which occur a single time. Jointly, the top ten make up about 4.8% of the sample.

Study-wide findings and limitations: Because multi-region tumor sequencing was not done, intratumor heterogeneity could not be ruled out. Longer overall survival was associated with higher T cell density in blood, whereas shorter survival was associated with higher clonality in adjacent lung. Uninvolved tumor-adjacent lung showed the highest T cell clonality, higher than tumor, which suggests more focused antigenic responses in the uninvolved tumor-adjacent lung. Because the study design was exploratory, TCR variables were selected using unadjusted p-values without false-discovery rate correction. A median of roughly 58 of the top 100 tumor clones were detected in paired uninvolved adjacent lung, and about 29 of these tumor clones were also found among the top 100 clones of the paired uninvolved adjacent lung.

The CDR3 has 16 amino acids, counting the end cysteine and phenylalanine. Just CDR3 DNA is preserved here, 48 bases in frame from base 1. The V end gives up 6 bases and the J end 4 bases, leaving 13 bases in the junction not matched to a gene. The germline V gene encodes CDR1 MNHEY and CDR2 SMNVEV (reference sequence). At diagnosis, peripheral blood, uninvolved tumor-adjacent lung and tumor were collected and stored as a combination of fresh-frozen and FFPE material. For TCR repertoire profiling, the blood samples were analyzed as peripheral blood mononuclear cells. This TCR was sampled from a woman aged 35-75 years with stage I lung adenocarcinoma. The source was peripheral blood, collected before any cancer treatment. This receptor chain uses TRBV27 and TRBJ2-3, and 7 bases in between align with TRBD1. CDR3 region: CASRPDSTRGPDTQYF. The nucleotides are TGTGCCAGCAGACCCGATAGCACAAGGGGGCCAGATACGCAGTATTTT.